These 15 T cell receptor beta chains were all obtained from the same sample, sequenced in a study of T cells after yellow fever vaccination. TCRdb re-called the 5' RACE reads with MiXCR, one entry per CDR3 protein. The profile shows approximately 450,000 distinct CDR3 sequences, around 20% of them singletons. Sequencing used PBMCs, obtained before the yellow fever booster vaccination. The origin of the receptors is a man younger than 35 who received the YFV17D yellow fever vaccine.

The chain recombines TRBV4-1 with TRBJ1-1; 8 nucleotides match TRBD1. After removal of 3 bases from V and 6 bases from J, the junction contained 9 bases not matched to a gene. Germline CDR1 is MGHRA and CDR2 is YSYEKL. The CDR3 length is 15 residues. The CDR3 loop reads CASSQATGEYAEAFF. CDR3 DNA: TGCGCCAGCAGCCAGGCGACAGGGGAGTACGCTGAAGCTTTCTTT.

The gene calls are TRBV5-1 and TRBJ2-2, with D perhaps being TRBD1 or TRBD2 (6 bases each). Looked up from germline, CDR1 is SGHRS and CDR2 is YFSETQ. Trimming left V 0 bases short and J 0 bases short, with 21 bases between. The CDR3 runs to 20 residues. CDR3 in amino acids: CASSLAGAAIFGSNTGELFF. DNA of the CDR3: TGCGCCAGCAGCTTGGCGGGGGCAGCGATCTTCGGTTCGAACACCGGGGAGCTGTTTTTT.

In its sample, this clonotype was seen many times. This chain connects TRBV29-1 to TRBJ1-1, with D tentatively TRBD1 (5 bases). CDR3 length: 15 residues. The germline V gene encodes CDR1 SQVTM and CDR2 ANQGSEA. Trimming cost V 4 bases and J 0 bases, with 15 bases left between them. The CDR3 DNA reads TGCAGCGTTGCACCGGGTTGGGGGATGAACACTGAAGCTTTCTTT. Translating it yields CSVAPGWGMNTEAFF.

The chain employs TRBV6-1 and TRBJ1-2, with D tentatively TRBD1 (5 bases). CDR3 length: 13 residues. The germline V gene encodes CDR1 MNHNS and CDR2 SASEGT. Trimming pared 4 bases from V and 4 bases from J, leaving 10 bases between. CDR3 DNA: TGTGCCAGCAGTGTTTACAGGAGCTATGGCTACACCTTC. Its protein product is CASSVYRSYGYTF.

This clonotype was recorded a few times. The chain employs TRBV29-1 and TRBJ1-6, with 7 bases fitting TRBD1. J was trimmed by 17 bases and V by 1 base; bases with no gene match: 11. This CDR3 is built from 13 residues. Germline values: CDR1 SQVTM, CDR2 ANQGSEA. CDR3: CSVEGGQSGTVHF. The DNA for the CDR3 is TGCAGCGTTGAAGGTGGCCAGTCCGGGACAGTCCACTTT.

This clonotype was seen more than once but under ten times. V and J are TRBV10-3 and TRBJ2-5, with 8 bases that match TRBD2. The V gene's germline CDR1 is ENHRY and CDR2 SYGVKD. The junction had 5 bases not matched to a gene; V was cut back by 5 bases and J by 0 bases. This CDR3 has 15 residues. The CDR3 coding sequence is TGTGCCATCAGTCAAAGCGGGGGCAACCAAGAGACCCAGTACTTC. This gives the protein CAISQSGGNQETQYF.

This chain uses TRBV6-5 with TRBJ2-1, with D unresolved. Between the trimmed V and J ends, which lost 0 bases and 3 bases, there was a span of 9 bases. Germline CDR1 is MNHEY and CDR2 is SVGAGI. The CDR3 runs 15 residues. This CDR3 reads CASSYSSFGYNEQFF. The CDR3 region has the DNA TGTGCCAGCAGTTACTCAAGTTTCGGCTACAATGAGCAGTTCTTC.

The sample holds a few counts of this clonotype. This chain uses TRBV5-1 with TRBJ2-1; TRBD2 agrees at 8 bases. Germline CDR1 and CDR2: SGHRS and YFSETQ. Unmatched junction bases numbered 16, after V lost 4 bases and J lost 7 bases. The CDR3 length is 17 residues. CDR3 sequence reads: CASSGPAGRDNRNEQFF. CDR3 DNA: TGCGCCAGCAGCGGTCCTGCCGGGAGGGACAACAGGAATGAGCAGTTCTTC.

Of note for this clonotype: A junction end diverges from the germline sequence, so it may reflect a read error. The DNA for the CDR3 is TGTGCCAGCAGCGACCCATGGGGCACTAACTACGGCTACACCTTC. Its translation: CASSDPWGTNYGYTF. The rearrangement links TRBV7-2 to TRBJ1-2, with D maybe TRBD1 (5 bases). This CDR3 is 15 amino acids long. Germline V gives CDR1 SGHTA, CDR2 FQGNSA.

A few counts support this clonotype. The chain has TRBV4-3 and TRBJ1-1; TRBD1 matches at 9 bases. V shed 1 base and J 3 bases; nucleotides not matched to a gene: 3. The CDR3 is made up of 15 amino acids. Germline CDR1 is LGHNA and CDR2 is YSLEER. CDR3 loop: CASSQVGDRDTEAFF. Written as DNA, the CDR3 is TGCGCCAGCAGCCAAGTAGGGGACAGGGACACTGAAGCTTTCTTT.

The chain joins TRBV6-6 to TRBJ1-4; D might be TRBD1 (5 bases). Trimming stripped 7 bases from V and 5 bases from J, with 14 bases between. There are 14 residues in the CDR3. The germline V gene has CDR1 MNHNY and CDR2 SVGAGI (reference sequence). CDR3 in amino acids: CASKSGTPNEKLFF. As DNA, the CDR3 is TGTGCCAGCAAATCCGGGACGCCGAATGAAAAACTGTTTTTT.

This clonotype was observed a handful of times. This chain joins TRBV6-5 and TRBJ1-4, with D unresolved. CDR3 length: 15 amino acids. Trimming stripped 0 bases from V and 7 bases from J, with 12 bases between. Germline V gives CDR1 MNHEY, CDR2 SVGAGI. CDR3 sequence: CASSYSGHGAEKLFF. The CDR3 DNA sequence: TGTGCCAGCAGTTACTCGGGCCACGGAGCTGAAAAACTGTTTTTT.

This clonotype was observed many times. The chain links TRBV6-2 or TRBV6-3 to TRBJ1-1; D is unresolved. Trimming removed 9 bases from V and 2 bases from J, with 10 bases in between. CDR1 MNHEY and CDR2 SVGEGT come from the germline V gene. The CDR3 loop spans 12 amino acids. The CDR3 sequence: CASCRRNTEAFF. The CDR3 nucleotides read TGTGCCAGTTGCAGGCGAAACACTGAAGCTTTCTTT.

DNA for the CDR3: TGCGCCAGCCTAGGAGGCACCGGGGAGCTGTTTTTT. This gives the protein CASLGGTGELFF. This chain links TRBV4-1 with TRBJ2-2; D perhaps matches TRBD2 (5 bases). The V gene's germline CDR1 is MGHRA and CDR2 YSYEKL. The CDR3 length is 12 residues. The ends were cut back, 8 bases at V and 4 bases at J, with 8 bases in the middle.

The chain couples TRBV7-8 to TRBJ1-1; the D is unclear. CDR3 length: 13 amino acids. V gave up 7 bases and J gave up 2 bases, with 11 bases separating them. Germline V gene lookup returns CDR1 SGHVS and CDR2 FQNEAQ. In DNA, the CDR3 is TGTGCCAGCACCCGGGCCTTAAACACTGAAGCTTTCTTT. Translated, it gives CASTRALNTEAFF. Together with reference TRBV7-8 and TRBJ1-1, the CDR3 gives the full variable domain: GAGVSQSPRYKVAKRGQDVALRCDPISGHVSLFWYQQALGQGPEFLTYFQNEAQLDKSGLPSDRFFAERPEGSVSTLKIQRTQQEDSAVYLCASTRALNTEAFFGQGTRLTVV.